Below are 27 T cell receptor beta chains sequenced from a single sample in a study of shared clonotypes between healthy human individuals. The data were produced by immunoSEQ multiplex PCR, yet TCRdb's version contains in-frame clones alone and is incomplete. The data show around 700,000 clones, with about 74% seen just once and about 1.8% held by the top ten. Specimen: memory CD4+ T cells sorted from blood. Subset here: CD45RA-negative fraction. These receptors were collected from a woman younger than 45 in good health.

The CDR3 here is CASSYLGQGETEQYF. The CDR3 DNA reads as TGTGCCAGCAGTTACTTGGGACAGGGGGAAACCGAGCAGTACTTC. The rearrangement uses TRBV6-5 and TRBJ2-7, with 11 bases aligning to TRBD1. J gave up 6 bases and V 1 base, and 5 bases lay outside the gene matches. The CDR3 covers 15 residues. Per germline, CDR1 MNHEY and CDR2 SVGAGI.

The J gene is TRBJ1-4, the V gene TRBV14; D not certain. Germline loops: CDR1 SGHDN, CDR2 FVKESK. Deletions cut 4 bases from V and 1 base from J, with 10 bases between. The CDR3 has 15 amino acids. The CDR3 reads CASSPLRRTNEKLFF. The CDR3 DNA is TGTGCCAGCAGCCCCCTAAGAAGAACTAATGAAAAACTGTTTTTT.

This chain links TRBV5-1 with TRBJ1-2, with 11 bases identical to TRBD1. Germline values: CDR1 SGHRS, CDR2 YFSETQ. The CDR3 is 14 residues long. V trimming: 4 bases; J trimming: 7 bases; junction bases outside the gene matches: 6. This chain's CDR3 is CASSVGQGAIGYTF. As DNA, the CDR3 is TGCGCCAGCAGCGTCGGACAGGGGGCCATTGGCTACACCTTC.

CDR3: CASSQAQGQETQYF. The CDR3 DNA reads as TGCGCCAGCAGCCAAGCCCAGGGGCAAGAGACCCAGTACTTC. The gene calls are TRBV4-1 and TRBJ2-5, with a weak D call TRBD1 (6 bases). The CDR3 runs 14 residues. Trimming removed 1 base at V and 2 bases at J, with 8 bases between. CDR1 is MGHRA and CDR2 is YSYEKL in the germline V gene.

As DNA, the CDR3 is TGTGCCAGCAGCTTACCCGGGACGCCAACTAGTACCTACAATGAGCAGTTCTTC. Its protein is CASSLPGTPTSTYNEQFF. The V and J genes are TRBV7-9 and TRBJ2-1; D may be TRBD1 or TRBD2 (5 bases each). Trimming took 2 bases from V and 2 from J, leaving 19 bases between them. The CDR3 is 18 amino acids. Germline V gene sequence: CDR1 SEHNR, CDR2 FQNEAQ (reference sequence).

The V gene is TRBV11-2, the J gene TRBJ2-3, with TRBD2 matching 14 bases. This CDR3 is 16 amino acids long. CDR1 and CDR2 (germline): SGHAT, FQNNGV. V gave up 0 bases and J gave up 10 bases; unmatched junction bases: 6. The DNA of the CDR3 is TGTGCCAGCAGCTTAGATTTAATGGGACTAGCGGGAGCGCAGTATTTT. It is translated as CASSLDLMGLAGAQYF.

The V and J genes are TRBV5-1 and TRBJ2-3; 9 bases are a match to TRBD1. Germline values: CDR1 SGHRS, CDR2 YFSETQ. Trimming at V came to 4 bases and at J to 4 bases, leaving 10 bases not matched to a gene. The CDR3 covers 16 residues. The CDR3 protein is CASSVDPGQGSDTQYF. CDR3 nucleotide sequence: TGCGCCAGCAGCGTAGACCCGGGACAGGGATCAGATACGCAGTATTTT.

This rearrangement joins TRBV19 to TRBJ1-4; 7 bases fit TRBD1. CDR1 and CDR2 (germline): LNHDA, SQIVND (reference sequence). CDR3 length: 14 amino acids. V was pared by 5 bases and J by 3 bases, with 3 bases of the junction left unmatched. In DNA, the CDR3 is TGTGCCAGTAGTCTCAGGGGGTCTAATGAAAAACTGTTTTTT. Its translation is CASSLRGSNEKLFF.

The chain uses TRBV7-2 and TRBJ2-5, with unresolved D. V was clipped by 5 bases and J by 2 bases, with 9 bases between them. CDR3 length: 13 residues. Germline CDR1 reads SGHTA; CDR2 reads FQGNSA. CDR3 loop: CASSAQEQETQYF. The CDR3 bases are TGTGCCAGCAGCGCTCAGGAGCAAGAGACCCAGTACTTC.

The chain is built from TRBV29-1 and TRBJ1-1; tentative D call: TRBD1 (5 bases). Germline CDR1 SQVTM, CDR2 ANQGSEA. CDR3 size: 13 residues. Trimming removed 8 bases from V and 0 bases from J, with 13 bases in between. The CDR3 loop is CSHSSGLNTEAFF. The CDR3 DNA reads TGCAGCCACTCCTCAGGGTTGAACACTGAAGCTTTCTTT.

The V call is TRBV11-1, the J call TRBJ1-1; D may be TRBD1 (5 bases). The length of the CDR3 is 16 residues. Trimming removed 3 bases from V and 6 bases from J, with 20 bases in between. Germline CDR1 and CDR2: SGHAT and FQDESV (reference sequence). The CDR3 region is CASSFVLGEGISEAFF. The CDR3 coding sequence is TGTGCCAGCAGCTTCGTCCTGGGGGAGGGCATCTCTGAAGCTTTCTTT. The full variable domain, completed using reference TRBV11-1 and TRBJ1-1, is EAEVAQSPRYKITEKSQAVAFWCDPISGHATLYWYRQILGQGPELLVQFQDESVVDDSQLPKDRFSAERLKGVDSTLKIQPAELGDSAMYLCASSFVLGEGISEAFFGQGTRLTVV.

The J gene is TRBJ2-5, the V gene TRBV19; 8 bases agree with TRBD1. V was clipped by 9 bases and J by 0 bases; unmatched bases: 3. Germline loops: CDR1 LNHDA, CDR2 SQIVND (reference sequence). The CDR3 contains 13 residues. The CDR3 DNA follows: TGTGCCAGCAGGACAGGGAACCAAGAGACCCAGTACTTC. Translated, it gives CASRTGNQETQYF. The full variable domain, its missing parts supplied by reference TRBV19 and TRBJ2-5, is DGGITQSPKYLFRKEGQNVTLSCEQNLNHDAMYWYRQDPGQGLRLIYYSQIVNDFQKGDIAEGYSVSREKKESFPLTVTSAQKNPTAFYLCASRTGNQETQYFGPGTRLLVL.

The chain joins TRBV5-1 to TRBJ2-3, with TRBD2 matching over 9 bases. CDR3 length: 17 residues. V shed 1 base and J 2 bases; nucleotides not matched to a gene: 8. Per the germline V gene, CDR1 is SGHRS and CDR2 is YFSETQ. CDR3 residues: CASSLKQGLALTDTQYF. CDR3 coding DNA: TGCGCCAGCAGCTTGAAACAGGGACTAGCTCTCACAGATACGCAGTATTTT.

The J gene is TRBJ2-7, the V gene TRBV5-1, with D maybe TRBD1 (5 bases). CDR1 is SGHRS and CDR2 is YFSETQ in the germline V gene. The V gene lost 2 bases and the J gene lost 3 bases, with 12 bases spanning the gap. The CDR3 is 14 residues long. CDR3 bases: TGCGCCAGCAGCTTAATGACAGAGAACTACGAGCAGTACTTC. Protein: CASSLMTENYEQYF.

The rearrangement joins TRBV5-1 to TRBJ2-3, with D perhaps TRBD2 (5 bases). Trimming took 6 bases from V and 4 from J, leaving 24 bases between them. Germline V lookup: CDR1 SGHRS, CDR2 YFSETQ. This CDR3 spans 17 amino acids. The CDR3 nucleotides are TGCGCCAGCAAACTCCTACGCGGGCGCTTGGAACCAGATACGCAGTATTTT. Its protein product is CASKLLRGRLEPDTQYF.

The rearrangement links TRBV12-2 to TRBJ2-2; TRBD2 was called by the table and not checked on the DNA. TRBV12-2 is recorded as a pseudogene. The length of the CDR3 is 20 residues. The CDR3 DNA follows: TGTGCAAGTCGCTTAGCGATTAGAAGGGACTACCTCACGAACACCGGGGAGCTGTTTTTT. Translating it yields CASRLAIRRDYLTNTGELFF.

V is TRBV5-1 and J is TRBJ2-1; D possibly corresponds to TRBD2 (6 bases). Germline CDR1 and CDR2: SGHRS and YFSETQ. The V end lost 7 bases, the J end lost 9 bases, and 17 bases lay between the germline ends. The CDR3 has 13 residues. The CDR3 sequence is CASADSTGLEQFF. For the CDR3, the DNA is TGCGCCAGCGCCGACTCAACGGGACTTGAGCAGTTCTTC.

The V gene is TRBV4-1, the J gene TRBJ2-2, with 9 nucleotides matching TRBD2. The CDR3 sequence is 17 residues long. Germline CDR1 MGHRA, CDR2 YSYEKL. V was pared by 7 bases and J by 5 bases, with 14 bases of the junction left unmatched. DNA of the CDR3: TGCGCCAGCACCCGGTTTAGCGGGAGATTCGGTACCGGGGAGCTGTTTTTT. Its translation: CASTRFSGRFGTGELFF.

The J gene is TRBJ2-7, the V gene TRBV28, with 12 bases aligning to TRBD1. Germline CDR1 MDHEN, CDR2 SYDVKM. The V gene end was trimmed by 5 bases and the J gene end by 6 bases; junction bases not matched to a gene: 11. This CDR3 contains 16 residues. DNA of the CDR3: TGTGCCAGCAGTCTACCCGGGACAGGGGGCGGGGGCGAGCAGTACTTC. The encoded protein is CASSLPGTGGGGEQYF.

The V call is TRBV10-1, the J call TRBJ1-1; D is uncertain. Between the trimmed V and J ends, which lost 4 bases and 4 bases, there was a span of 10 bases. The CDR3 totals 13 residues. Per the germline V gene, CDR1 is WNHNN and CDR2 is SYGVQD (reference sequence). This CDR3 is CASSASKRTEAFF. In DNA, the CDR3 is TGCGCCAGCAGTGCCTCGAAGCGCACTGAAGCTTTCTTT.

The chain recombines TRBV6-5 with TRBJ1-2, with 11 bases aligning to TRBD1. CDR3 length: 15 residues. The ends lost 4 bases at V and 7 bases at J; junction bases unmatched: 8. The germline gives CDR1 MNHEY, CDR2 SVGAGI. The CDR3 DNA reads TGTGCCAGCAGTTCGACTCGGACAGGGGGCGGTGGCTACACCTTC. Translated: CASSSTRTGGGGYTF.

The chain combines TRBV28 with TRBJ1-1, with 7 bases matching TRBD1. The CDR3 runs to 13 residues. V lost 3 bases and J lost 4; bases outside the gene matches: 2. The V gene's germline CDR1 is MDHEN and CDR2 SYDVKM. CDR3 residues: CASSLDRSTEAFF. The DNA for the CDR3 is TGTGCCAGCAGTTTGGACAGGAGCACTGAAGCTTTCTTT.

V and J are TRBV7-8 and TRBJ2-7; D gene uncertain. Trimming stripped 5 bases from V and 5 bases from J, with 13 bases between. This CDR3 is built from 13 residues. Germline CDR1 and CDR2: SGHVS and FQNEAQ. In nucleotides, the CDR3 is TGTGCCAGCAGCCCCGACGGCTACGACGAGCAGTACTTC. This encodes CASSPDGYDEQYF. Together with reference TRBV7-8 and TRBJ2-7, the CDR3 gives the full variable domain: GAGVSQSPRYKVAKRGQDVALRCDPISGHVSLFWYQQALGQGPEFLTYFQNEAQLDKSGLPSDRFFAERPEGSVSTLKIQRTQQEDSAVYLCASSPDGYDEQYFGPGTRLTVT.

The chain employs TRBV5-4 and TRBJ2-3; D uncertain. CDR3 length: 13 residues. Per germline, CDR1 SGHNT and CDR2 YYREEE (reference sequence). V dropped 4 bases and J dropped 0 bases, with 6 bases sitting between them. The chain's CDR3 is CASSTPSTDTQYF. CDR3 bases: TGTGCCAGCAGCACGCCTAGCACAGATACGCAGTATTTT.

The sample holds many counts of this clone. The chain employs TRBV5-1 and TRBJ1-5; TRBD1 might be the D (5 bases). V shed 3 bases and J shed 3 bases, with 16 bases lying between them. The CDR3 length is 16 residues. Germline-derived CDR1 and CDR2 are SGHRS and YFSETQ. CDR3 DNA: TGCGCCAGCAGCTACCGGGACGGTCCCTCCAATCAGCCCCAGCATTTT. Amino acids: CASSYRDGPSNQPQHF.

This clone has a count of ten or more. The V and J genes are TRBV11-3 and TRBJ2-5; possibly TRBD1 or TRBD2 for D (5 bases each). Trimming took 5 bases from V and 5 from J, leaving 12 bases between them. This CDR3 is 13 amino acids long. The germline V gene encodes CDR1 SGHNT and CDR2 YENEEA. The CDR3 region has the DNA TGTGCCAGCAGCCTCTGGGGGTCGGAGACCCAGTACTTC. Translating it yields CASSLWGSETQYF. Complete variable domain (other parts from reference TRBV11-3 and TRBJ2-5): EAGVVQSPRYKIIEKKQPVAFWCNPISGHNTLYWYLQNLGQGPELLIRYENEEAVDDSQLPKDRFSAERLKGVDSTLKIQPAELGDSAVYLCASSLWGSETQYFGPGTRLLVL.

The chain is built from TRBV20-1 and TRBJ2-7; D remains unclear. Trimming stripped 6 bases from V and 4 bases from J, with 10 bases between. Germline CDR1 and CDR2: DFQATT and SNEGSKA (reference sequence). The CDR3 loop spans 11 amino acids. The CDR3 sequence: CSALDPYEQYF. CDR3 sequence (DNA): TGCAGTGCCTTAGACCCTTACGAGCAGTACTTC.